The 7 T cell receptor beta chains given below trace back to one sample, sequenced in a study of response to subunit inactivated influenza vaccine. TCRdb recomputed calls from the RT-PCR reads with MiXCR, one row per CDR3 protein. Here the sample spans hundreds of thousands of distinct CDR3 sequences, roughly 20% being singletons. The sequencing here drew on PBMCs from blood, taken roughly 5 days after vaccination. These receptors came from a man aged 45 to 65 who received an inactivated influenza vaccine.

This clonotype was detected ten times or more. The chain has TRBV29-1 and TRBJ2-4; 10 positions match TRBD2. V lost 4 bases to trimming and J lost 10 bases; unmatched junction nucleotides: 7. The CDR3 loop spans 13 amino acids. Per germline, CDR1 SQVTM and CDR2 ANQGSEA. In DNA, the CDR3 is TGCAGCGTTGTAAGCCTAGCGGGGGCTATTCAGTACTTC. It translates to CSVVSLAGAIQYF.

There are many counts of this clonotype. This CDR3 is CSAGLAGGGYEQYF. DNA of the CDR3: TGCAGTGCTGGACTAGCGGGAGGTGGTTACGAGCAGTACTTC. The chain employs TRBV20-1 and TRBJ2-7, with 14 bases fitting TRBD2. The J segment lost 4 bases and the V segment lost 5 bases, leaving 4 bases of the junction unmatched. The CDR3 is made up of 14 amino acids. Germline CDR1 DFQATT, CDR2 SNEGSKA (reference sequence).

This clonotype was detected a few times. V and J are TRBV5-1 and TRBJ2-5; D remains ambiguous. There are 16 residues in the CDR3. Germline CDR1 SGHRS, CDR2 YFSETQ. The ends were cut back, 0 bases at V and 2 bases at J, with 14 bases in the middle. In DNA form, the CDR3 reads TGCGCCAGCAGCTTGGCCGTTGGCAGGAGACAAGAGACCCAGTACTTC. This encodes CASSLAVGRRQETQYF.

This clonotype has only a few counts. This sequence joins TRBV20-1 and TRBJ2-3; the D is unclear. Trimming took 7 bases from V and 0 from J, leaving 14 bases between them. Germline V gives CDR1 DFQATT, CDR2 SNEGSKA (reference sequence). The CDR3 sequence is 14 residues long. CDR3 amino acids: CSVRRTRSTDTQYF. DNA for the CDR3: TGCAGTGTAAGACGAACCCGAAGCACAGATACGCAGTATTTT.

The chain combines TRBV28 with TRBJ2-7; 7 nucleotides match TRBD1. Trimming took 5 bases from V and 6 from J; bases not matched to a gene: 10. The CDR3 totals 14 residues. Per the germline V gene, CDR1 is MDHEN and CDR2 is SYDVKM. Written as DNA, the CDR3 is TGTGCCAGCAGTCTTCGACAGGGCCTGGCCGAGCAGTACTTC. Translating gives CASSLRQGLAEQYF. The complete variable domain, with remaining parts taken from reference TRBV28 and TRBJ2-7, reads DVKVTQSSRYLVKRTGEKVFLECVQDMDHENMFWYRQDPGLGLRLIYFSYDVKMKEKGDIPEGYSVSREKKERFSLILESASTNQTSMYLCASSLRQGLAEQYFGPGTRLTVT.

As DNA, the CDR3 is TGTGCCAGCAGCTTGAATCTCCTCACCAGGGCAGATACGCAGTATTTT. Encoded protein: CASSLNLLTRADTQYF. The chain carries TRBV5-6 and TRBJ2-3; a weak D match, TRBD1 (5 bases). Germline V gives CDR1 SGHDT, CDR2 YYEEEE. V was cut by 1 base and J by 4 bases, with 16 bases left in between. The CDR3 has 16 amino acids.

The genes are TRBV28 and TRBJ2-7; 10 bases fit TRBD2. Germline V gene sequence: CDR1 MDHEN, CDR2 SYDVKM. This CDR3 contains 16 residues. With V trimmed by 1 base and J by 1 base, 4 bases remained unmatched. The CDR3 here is CASSLSRTSGSYEQYF. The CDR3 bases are TGTGCCAGCAGTTTATCCCGGACTAGCGGATCCTACGAGCAGTACTTC. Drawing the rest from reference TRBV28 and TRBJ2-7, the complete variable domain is DVKVTQSSRYLVKRTGEKVFLECVQDMDHENMFWYRQDPGLGLRLIYFSYDVKMKEKGDIPEGYSVSREKKERFSLILESASTNQTSMYLCASSLSRTSGSYEQYFGPGTRLTVT.